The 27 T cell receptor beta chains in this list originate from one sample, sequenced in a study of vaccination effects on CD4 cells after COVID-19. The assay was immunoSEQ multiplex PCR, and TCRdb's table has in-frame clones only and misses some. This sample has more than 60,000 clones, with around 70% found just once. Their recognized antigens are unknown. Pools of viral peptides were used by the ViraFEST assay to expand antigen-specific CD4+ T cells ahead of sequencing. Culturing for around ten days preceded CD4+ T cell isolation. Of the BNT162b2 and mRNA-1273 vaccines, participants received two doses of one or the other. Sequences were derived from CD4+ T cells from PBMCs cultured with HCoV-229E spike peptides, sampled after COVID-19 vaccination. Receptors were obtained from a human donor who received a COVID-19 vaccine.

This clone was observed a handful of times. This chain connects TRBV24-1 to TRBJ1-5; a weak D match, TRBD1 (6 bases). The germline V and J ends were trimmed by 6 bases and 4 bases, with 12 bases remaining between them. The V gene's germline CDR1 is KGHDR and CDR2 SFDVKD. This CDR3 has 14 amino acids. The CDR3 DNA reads TGTGCCACCAGTTCAGGGGCTGGGAATCAGCCCCAGCATTTT. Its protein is CATSSGAGNQPQHF.

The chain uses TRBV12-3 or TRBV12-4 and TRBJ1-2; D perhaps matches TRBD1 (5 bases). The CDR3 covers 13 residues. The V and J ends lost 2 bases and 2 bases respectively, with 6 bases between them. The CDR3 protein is CASSLQGNYGYTF. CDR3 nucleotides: TGTGCCAGCAGTTTACAGGGAAACTATGGCTACACCTTC.

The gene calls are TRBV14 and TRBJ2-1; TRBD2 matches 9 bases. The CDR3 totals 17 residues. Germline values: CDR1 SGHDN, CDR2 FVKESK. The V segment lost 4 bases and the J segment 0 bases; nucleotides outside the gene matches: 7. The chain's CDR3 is CASSLRLAESSYNEQFF. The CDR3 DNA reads TGTGCCAGCAGCCTCCGACTAGCGGAGAGCTCCTACAATGAGCAGTTCTTC.

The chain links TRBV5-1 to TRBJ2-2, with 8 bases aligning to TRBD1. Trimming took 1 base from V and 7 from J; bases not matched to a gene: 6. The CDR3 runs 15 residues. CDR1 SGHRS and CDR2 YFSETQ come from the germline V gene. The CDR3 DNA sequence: TGCGCCAGCAGCTTGAGTTGGACAGGGAACGGGGAGCTGTTTTTT. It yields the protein CASSLSWTGNGELFF.

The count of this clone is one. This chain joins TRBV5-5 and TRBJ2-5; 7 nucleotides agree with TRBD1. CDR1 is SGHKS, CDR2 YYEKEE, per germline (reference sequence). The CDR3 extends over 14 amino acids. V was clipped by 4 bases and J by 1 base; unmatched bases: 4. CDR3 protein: CASSRGQSQETQYF. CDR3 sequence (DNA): TGTGCCAGCAGCCGGGGACAGTCCCAAGAGACCCAGTACTTC.

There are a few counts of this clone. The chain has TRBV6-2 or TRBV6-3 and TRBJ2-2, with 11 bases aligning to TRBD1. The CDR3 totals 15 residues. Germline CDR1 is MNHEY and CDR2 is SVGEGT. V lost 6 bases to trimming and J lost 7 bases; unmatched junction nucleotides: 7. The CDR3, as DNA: TGTGCCAGCAGCGATCCGGGACAGGGGGTCGGGGAGCTGTTTTTT. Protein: CASSDPGQGVGELFF.

The chain's CDR3 is CASSLGQDQPQHF. In nucleotides, the CDR3 is TGTGCCAGCAGCTTAGGACAAGATCAGCCCCAGCATTTT. The chain has TRBV7-3 and TRBJ1-5; TRBD1 is a possible D gene (5 bases). V was pared by 2 bases and J by 5 bases, with 7 bases between. This CDR3 contains 13 residues. Germline CDR1 and CDR2: SGHTA and FQGTGA. The variable domain in full, completed from reference TRBV7-3 and TRBJ1-5, reads GAGVSQTPSNKVTEKGKYVELRCDPISGHTALYWYRQSLGQGPEFLIYFQGTGAADDSGLPNDRFFAVRPEGSVSTLKIQRTERGDSAVYLCASSLGQDQPQHFGDGTRLSIL.

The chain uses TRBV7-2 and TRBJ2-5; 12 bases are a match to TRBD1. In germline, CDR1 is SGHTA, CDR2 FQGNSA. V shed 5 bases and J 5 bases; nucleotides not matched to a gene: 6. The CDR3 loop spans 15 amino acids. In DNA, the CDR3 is TGTGCCAGCAGCCGGGGGACAGGGGGCAAGGAGACCCAGTACTTC. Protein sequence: CASSRGTGGKETQYF.

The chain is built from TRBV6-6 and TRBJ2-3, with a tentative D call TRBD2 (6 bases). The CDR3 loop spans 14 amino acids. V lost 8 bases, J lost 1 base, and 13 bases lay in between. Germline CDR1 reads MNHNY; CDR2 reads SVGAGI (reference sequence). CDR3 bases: TGTGCCAGCCTTCGCCCGGGGGGCACAGATACGCAGTATTTT. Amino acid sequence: CASLRPGGTDTQYF.

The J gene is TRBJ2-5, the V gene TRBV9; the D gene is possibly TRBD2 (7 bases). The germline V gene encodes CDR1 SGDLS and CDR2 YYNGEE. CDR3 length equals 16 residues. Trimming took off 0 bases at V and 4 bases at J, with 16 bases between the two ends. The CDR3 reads CASSVAGGLVGETQYF. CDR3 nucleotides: TGTGCCAGCAGCGTAGCCGGGGGGCTAGTCGGAGAGACCCAGTACTTC.

The CDR3 spells CASPDLTGEDTQYF. The CDR3 nucleotides are TGTGCCAGCCCTGACCTAACCGGGGAAGATACGCAGTATTTT. V gene TRBV5-8 combines with J gene TRBJ2-3, with D perhaps TRBD2 (5 bases). The CDR3 consists of 14 residues. V was pared by 7 bases and J by 5 bases, with 17 bases between. CDR1 is SGHTS, CDR2 YDEGEE, per germline.

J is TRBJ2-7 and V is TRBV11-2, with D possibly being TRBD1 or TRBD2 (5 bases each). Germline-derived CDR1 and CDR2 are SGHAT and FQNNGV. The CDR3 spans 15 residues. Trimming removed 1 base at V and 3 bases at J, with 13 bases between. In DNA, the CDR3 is TGTGCCAGCAGCTTAGGCCGGGGACCGTACTACGAGCAGTACGTC. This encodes CASSLGRGPYYEQYV.

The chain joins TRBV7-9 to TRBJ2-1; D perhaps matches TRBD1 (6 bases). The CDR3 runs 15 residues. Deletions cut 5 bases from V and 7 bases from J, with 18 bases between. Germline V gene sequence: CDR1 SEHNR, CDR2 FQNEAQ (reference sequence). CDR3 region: CASSLTGSDGNEQFF. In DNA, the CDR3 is TGTGCCAGCAGCCTTACAGGGTCCGATGGGAATGAGCAGTTCTTC.

The chain's CDR3 is CASSYSQGAGEQYV. The CDR3, as DNA: TGTGCCAGCAGTTACTCCCAGGGGGCTGGGGAGCAGTACGTC. V is TRBV6-5 and J is TRBJ2-7; 8 bases agree with TRBD1. The CDR3 extends over 14 amino acids. The V and J ends lost 0 bases and 7 bases, in that order; junction bases with no gene match: 5. CDR1 is MNHEY and CDR2 is SVGAGI in the germline V gene.

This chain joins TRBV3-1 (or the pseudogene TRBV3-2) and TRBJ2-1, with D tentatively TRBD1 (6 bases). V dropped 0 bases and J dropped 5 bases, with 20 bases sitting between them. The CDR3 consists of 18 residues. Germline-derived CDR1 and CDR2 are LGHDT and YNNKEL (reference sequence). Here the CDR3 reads CASSQDGGRGHLNNEQFF. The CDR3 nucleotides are TGTGCCAGCAGCCAAGACGGAGGCAGGGGACACCTCAACAATGAGCAGTTCTTC.

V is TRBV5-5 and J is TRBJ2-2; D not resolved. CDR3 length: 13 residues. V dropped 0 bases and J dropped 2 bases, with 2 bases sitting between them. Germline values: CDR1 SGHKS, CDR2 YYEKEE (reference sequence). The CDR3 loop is CASSLVNTGELFF. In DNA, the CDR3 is TGTGCCAGCAGCTTGGTTAACACCGGGGAGCTGTTTTTT.

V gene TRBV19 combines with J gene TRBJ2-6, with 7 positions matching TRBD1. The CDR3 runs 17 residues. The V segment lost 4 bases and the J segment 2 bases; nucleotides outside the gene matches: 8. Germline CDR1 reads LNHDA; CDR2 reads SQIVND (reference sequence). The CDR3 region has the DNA TGTGCCAGTAGTACAATTAACAGGGGTACTGGGGCCAACGTCCTGACTTTC. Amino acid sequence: CASSTINRGTGANVLTF.

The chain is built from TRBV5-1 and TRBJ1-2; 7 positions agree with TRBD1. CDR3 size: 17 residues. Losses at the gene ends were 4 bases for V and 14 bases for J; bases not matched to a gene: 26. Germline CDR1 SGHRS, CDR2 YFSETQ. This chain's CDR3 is CASSQQLNRQGLFKETF. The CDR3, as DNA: TGCGCCAGCAGCCAGCAACTTAACAGACAGGGACTCTTTAAAGAGACCTTC.

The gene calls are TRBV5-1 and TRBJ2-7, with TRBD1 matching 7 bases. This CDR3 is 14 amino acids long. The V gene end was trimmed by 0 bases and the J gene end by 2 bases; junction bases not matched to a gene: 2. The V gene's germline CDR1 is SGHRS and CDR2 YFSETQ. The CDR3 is CASSLEGATYEQYV. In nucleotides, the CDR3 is TGCGCCAGCAGCTTGGAGGGGGCGACCTACGAGCAGTACGTC.

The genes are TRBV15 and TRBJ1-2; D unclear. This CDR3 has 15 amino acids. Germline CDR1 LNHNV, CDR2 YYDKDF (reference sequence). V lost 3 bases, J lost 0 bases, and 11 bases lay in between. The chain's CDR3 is CATSRGPPPNYGYTF. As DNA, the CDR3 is TGTGCCACCAGCAGGGGTCCTCCACCTAACTATGGCTACACCTTC.

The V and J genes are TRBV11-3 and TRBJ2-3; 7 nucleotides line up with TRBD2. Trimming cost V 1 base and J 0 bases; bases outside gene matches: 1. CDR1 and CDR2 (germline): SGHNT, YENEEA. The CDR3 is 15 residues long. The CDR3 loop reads CASSLVRGSTDTQYF. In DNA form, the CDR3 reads TGTGCCAGCAGCTTAGTGCGGGGGAGCACAGATACGCAGTATTTT.

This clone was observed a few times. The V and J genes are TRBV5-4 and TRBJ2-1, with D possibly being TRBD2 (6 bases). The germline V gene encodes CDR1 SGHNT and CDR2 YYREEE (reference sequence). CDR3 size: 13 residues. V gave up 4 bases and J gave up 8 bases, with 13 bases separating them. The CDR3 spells CASSQTSFDEQFF. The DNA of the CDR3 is TGTGCCAGCAGCCAAACTAGCTTCGATGAGCAGTTCTTC. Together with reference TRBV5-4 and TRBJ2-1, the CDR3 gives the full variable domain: ETGVTQSPTHLIKTRGQQVTLRCSSQSGHNTVSWYQQALGQGPQFIFQYYREEENGRGNFPPRFSGLQFPNYSSELNVNALELDDSALYLCASSQTSFDEQFFGPGTRLTVL.

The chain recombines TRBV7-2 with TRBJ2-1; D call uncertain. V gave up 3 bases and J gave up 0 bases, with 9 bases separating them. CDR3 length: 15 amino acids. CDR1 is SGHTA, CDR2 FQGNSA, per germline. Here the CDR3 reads CASSFSPRSYNEQFF. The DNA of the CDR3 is TGTGCCAGCAGCTTTTCACCACGCTCCTACAATGAGCAGTTCTTC.

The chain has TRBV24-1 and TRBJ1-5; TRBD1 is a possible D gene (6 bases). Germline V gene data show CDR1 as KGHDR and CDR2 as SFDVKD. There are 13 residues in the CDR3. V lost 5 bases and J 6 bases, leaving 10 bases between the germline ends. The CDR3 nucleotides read TGTGCCACCAGTGGGGGGCAATTTCAGCCCCAGCATTTT. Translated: CATSGGQFQPQHF.

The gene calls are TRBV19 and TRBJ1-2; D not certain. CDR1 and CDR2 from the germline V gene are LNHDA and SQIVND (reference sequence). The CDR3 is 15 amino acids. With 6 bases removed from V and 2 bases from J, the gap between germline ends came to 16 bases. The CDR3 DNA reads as TGTGCCAGTAGGGGCGGTTCCGGTGAAAACTATGGCTACACCTTC. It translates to CASRGGSGENYGYTF.

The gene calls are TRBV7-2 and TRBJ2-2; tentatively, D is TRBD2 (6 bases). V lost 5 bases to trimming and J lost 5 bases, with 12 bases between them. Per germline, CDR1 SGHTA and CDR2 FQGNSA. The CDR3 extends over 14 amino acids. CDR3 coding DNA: TGTGCCAGCAGCCCTAGCGCGCGAACCGGGGAGCTGTTTTTT. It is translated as CASSPSARTGELFF.

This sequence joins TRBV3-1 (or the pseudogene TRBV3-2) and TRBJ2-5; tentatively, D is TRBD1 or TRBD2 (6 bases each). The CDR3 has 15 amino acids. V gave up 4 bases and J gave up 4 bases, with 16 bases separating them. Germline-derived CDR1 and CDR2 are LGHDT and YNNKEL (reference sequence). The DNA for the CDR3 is TGTGCCAGCAGCCCCCCTTGGGGGGCCCGAGAGACCCAGTACTTC. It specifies CASSPPWGARETQYF.